This T cell receptor (beta chain) was identified during a study of shared clonotypes between healthy human individuals. The study, taken as a whole, reports: In contrast to clonotypes shared by all four donors, non-shared clonotypes had lower generation probabilities.

The germline V and J ends were trimmed by 0 bases and 4 bases, with 10 bases remaining between them. Looked up from germline, CDR1 is SGHDN and CDR2 is FVKESK. CDR3 length: 15 residues. Measured with immunoSEQ multiplex PCR; TCRdb has only the in-frame clones, and not every one. The sample contains hundreds of thousands of clones, more than 95% of which appear only once. As for this clone: Its target is unknown.

The source is a woman in her twenties or thirties in good health. This chain uses TRBV14 with TRBJ1-3, with unresolved D. Sequenced material: naive CD4+ T cells sorted from blood. Specified subset: CD45RA+ positively selected. The DNA for the CDR3 is TGTGCCAGCAGCCAAGATCTTGGAAAAGGAAACACCATATATTTT. Protein: CASSQDLGKGNTIYF.